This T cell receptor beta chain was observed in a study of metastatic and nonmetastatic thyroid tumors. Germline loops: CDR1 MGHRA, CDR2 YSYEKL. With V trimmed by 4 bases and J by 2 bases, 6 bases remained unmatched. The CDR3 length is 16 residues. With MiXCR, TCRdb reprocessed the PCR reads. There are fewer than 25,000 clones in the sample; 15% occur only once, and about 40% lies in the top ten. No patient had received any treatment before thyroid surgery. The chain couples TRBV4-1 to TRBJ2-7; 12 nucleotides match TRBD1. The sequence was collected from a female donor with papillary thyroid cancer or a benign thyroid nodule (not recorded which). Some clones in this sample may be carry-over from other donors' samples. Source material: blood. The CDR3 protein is CASSPGQGAGAYEQYF. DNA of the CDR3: TGCGCCAGCAGCCCGGGACAGGGGGCAGGGGCCTACGAGCAGTACTTC.